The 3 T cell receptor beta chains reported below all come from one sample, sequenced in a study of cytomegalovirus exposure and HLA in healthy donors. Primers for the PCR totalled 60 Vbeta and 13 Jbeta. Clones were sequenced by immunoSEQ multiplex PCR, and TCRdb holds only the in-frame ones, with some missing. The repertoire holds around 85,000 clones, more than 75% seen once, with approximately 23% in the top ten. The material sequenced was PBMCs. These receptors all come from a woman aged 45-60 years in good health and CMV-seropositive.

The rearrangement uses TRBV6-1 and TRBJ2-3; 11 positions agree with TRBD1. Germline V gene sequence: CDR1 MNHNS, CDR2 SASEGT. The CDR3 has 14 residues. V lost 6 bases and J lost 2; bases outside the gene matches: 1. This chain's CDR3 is CASRGQGDTDTQYF. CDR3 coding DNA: TGTGCCAGCAGGGGACAGGGGGACACAGATACGCAGTATTTT.

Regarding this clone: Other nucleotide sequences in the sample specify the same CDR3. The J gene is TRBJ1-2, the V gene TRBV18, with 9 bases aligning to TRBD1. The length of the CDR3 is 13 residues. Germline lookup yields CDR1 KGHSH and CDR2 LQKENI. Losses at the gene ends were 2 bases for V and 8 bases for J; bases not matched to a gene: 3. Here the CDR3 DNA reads TGTGCCAGCTCACCAAGGACAGGGGAGGGCTACACCTTC. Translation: CASSPRTGEGYTF. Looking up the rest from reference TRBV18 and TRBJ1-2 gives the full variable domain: NAGVMQNPRHLVRRRGQEARLRCSPMKGHSHVYWYRQLPEEGLKFMVYLQKENIIDESGMPKERFSAEFPKEGPSILRIQQVVRGDSAAYFCASSPRTGEGYTFGSGTRLTVV.

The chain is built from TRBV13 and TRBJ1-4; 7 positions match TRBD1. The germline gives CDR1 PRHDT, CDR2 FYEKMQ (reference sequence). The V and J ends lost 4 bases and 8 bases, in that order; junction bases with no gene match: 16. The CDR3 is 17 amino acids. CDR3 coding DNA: TGTGCCAGCAGCTCACGAACCACAGGGGCTGGGGGGGAAAAACTGTTTTTT. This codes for CASSSRTTGAGGEKLFF.